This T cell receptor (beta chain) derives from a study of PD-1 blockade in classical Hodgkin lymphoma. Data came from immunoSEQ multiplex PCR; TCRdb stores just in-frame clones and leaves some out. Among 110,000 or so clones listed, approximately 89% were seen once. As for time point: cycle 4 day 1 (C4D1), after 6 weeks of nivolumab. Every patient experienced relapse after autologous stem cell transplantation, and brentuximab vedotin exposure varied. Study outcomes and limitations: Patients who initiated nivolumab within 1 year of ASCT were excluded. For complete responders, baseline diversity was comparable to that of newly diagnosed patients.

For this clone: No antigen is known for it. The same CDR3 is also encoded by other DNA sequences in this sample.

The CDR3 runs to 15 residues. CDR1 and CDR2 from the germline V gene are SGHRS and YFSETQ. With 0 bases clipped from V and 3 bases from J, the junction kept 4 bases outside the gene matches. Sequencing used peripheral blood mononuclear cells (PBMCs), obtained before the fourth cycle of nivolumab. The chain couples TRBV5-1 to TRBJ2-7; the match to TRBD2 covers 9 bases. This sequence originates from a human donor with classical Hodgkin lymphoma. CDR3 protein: CASSLAGSGSYEQYF. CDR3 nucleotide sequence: TGCGCCAGCAGCTTGGCGGGTAGCGGGAGCTACGAGCAGTACTTC.